This TCR beta chain was documented in a study of blood T cells in healthy people across ages. Study findings and constraints: Because donor CMV status was unknown, expanded clonotype changes were possibly confounded.

This CDR3 comprises 16 residues. The V end lost 10 bases, the J end lost 3 bases, and 25 bases lay between the germline ends. The germline V gene encodes CDR1 MRHNA and CDR2 SNTAGT. On this clonotype itself: The target antigen is unknown.

The use of a sample-barcoded 5' primer and a J-beta primer mix characterized a second PCR of about 7 to 12 cycles. Via MiXCR, TCRdb re-called the 5' RACE reads, giving one row per CDR3 protein. The sample consists of roughly 1 million distinct CDR3 sequences, under 30% of them appearing once. These data also featured in a second study, about T cells of mothers and their children. According to that study: The people who donated were three healthy Caucasian mothers and their six children. Mother-child pairs who were related displayed a slightly higher overlap than unrelated pairs, a difference that was non-significant.

Sequencing was done on a sample of blood. This sequence joins TRBV6-4 and TRBJ2-7; perhaps D is TRBD1 or TRBD2 (5 bases each). This TCR was recovered from a girl aged 2 to 10 in good health. DNA of the CDR3: TGTGCCAAGATCCCCGGGACGCAGGCAAAGATCTACGAGCAGTACTTC. Protein sequence: CAKIPGTQAKIYEQYF.